Presented here are 32 T cell receptor beta chains from one specimen sequenced in a study of memory CD8 T cells in hepatitis C reinfection. Sequenced by immunoSEQ multiplex PCR; TCRdb stores in-frame clones only, minus some. The sample records 45,000 to 55,000 clones, approximately 89% being singletons. Time point of the sample: pre-reinfection, 55 to 20 weeks before reinfection detection. The sorted cells went straight to TCR sequencing with no prior in vitro expansion. Sequenced sample: naive CD8+ T cells sorted from blood. Receptors originate from a man younger than 30 with hepatitis C virus infection.

The chain links TRBV30 to TRBJ2-2; 8 nucleotides align to TRBD1. CDR3 length equals 13 residues. The trim removed 2 bases at V and 7 bases at J, leaving 3 bases unmatched. Germline V CDR1 and CDR2: GTSNPN, SVGIG (reference sequence). The CDR3 loop is CAWSPTGVGELFF. The DNA for the CDR3 is TGTGCCTGGAGTCCGACAGGGGTCGGGGAGCTGTTTTTT.

The chain recombines TRBV27 with TRBJ2-1; 15 bases align to TRBD2. Germline V gene lookup returns CDR1 MNHEY and CDR2 SMNVEV (reference sequence). The junction had 3 bases not matched to a gene; V was cut back by 8 bases and J by 7 bases. The CDR3 has 14 amino acids. The CDR3 reads CASRTSGRGNEQFF. The CDR3 bases are TGTGCCAGCCGGACTAGCGGGAGGGGGAATGAGCAGTTCTTC.

This chain uses TRBV7-6 with TRBJ2-1; a possible D gene is TRBD1 (6 bases). The ends were cut back, 0 bases at V and 8 bases at J, with 14 bases in the middle. Germline V gene sequence: CDR1 SGHVS, CDR2 FNYEAQ. This CDR3 is built from 15 residues. The CDR3 DNA reads as TGTGCCAGCAGCTTAGCGCCAGGGGAAGTCTATGAGCAGTTCTTC. Translating gives CASSLAPGEVYEQFF.

The CDR3 sequence is CASSLYSNYEQYF. The CDR3 coding sequence is TGTGCCAGCAGCTTGTACAGCAATTACGAGCAGTACTTC. The J gene is TRBJ2-5, the V gene TRBV5-6; D ambiguous. The end of the DNA fits TRBJ2-7 better, so the J call may be wrong. Germline CDR1 SGHDT, CDR2 YYEEEE. CDR3 length: 13 amino acids.

The chain joins TRBV7-2 to TRBJ2-1; 7 nucleotides line up with TRBD2. Losses at the gene ends were 6 bases for V and 5 bases for J; bases not matched to a gene: 1. The length of the CDR3 is 12 residues. CDR1 SGHTA and CDR2 FQGNSA come from the germline V gene. This chain's CDR3 is CASRGGDNEQFF. DNA of the CDR3: TGTGCCAGCAGGGGGGGGGACAATGAGCAGTTCTTC.

The rearrangement links TRBV6-5 to TRBJ2-7; TRBD2 agrees at 11 bases. Germline-derived CDR1 and CDR2 are MNHEY and SVGAGI. The CDR3 consists of 12 residues. The trim removed 6 bases at V and 7 bases at J, leaving 2 bases unmatched. DNA for the CDR3: TGTGCCAGCAGGACTAGCGGGAAGGAGCAGTACTTC. It translates to CASRTSGKEQYF.

The chain employs TRBV30 and TRBJ1-1, with D uncertain. This CDR3 spans 14 amino acids. The germline V gene encodes CDR1 GTSNPN and CDR2 SVGIG (reference sequence). Trimming took off 0 bases at V and 4 bases at J, with 12 bases between the two ends. CDR3 sequence (DNA): TGTGCCTGGAGTGTCGCGCCCGGTGGCACTGAAGCTTTCTTT. It codes for CAWSVAPGGTEAFF.

The chain employs TRBV11-2 and TRBJ1-6; a weak D match, TRBD1 (6 bases). The CDR3 length is 16 residues. Germline V gene lookup returns CDR1 SGHAT and CDR2 FQNNGV. V lost 5 bases and J lost 5, with 16 bases in between. CDR3 residues: CASSQQGMRNNSPLHF. The CDR3 bases are TGTGCCAGCAGCCAGCAGGGGATGAGGAATAATTCACCCCTCCACTTT. The full variable domain, completed using reference TRBV11-2 and TRBJ1-6, is EAGVAQSPRYKIIEKRQSVAFWCNPISGHATLYWYQQILGQGPKLLIQFQNNGVVDDSQLPKDRFSAERLKGVDSTLKIQPAKLEDSAVYLCASSQQGMRNNSPLHFGNGTRLTVT.

The rearrangement joins TRBV28 to TRBJ2-1, with D perhaps matching TRBD1 (6 bases). Germline CDR1 is MDHEN and CDR2 is SYDVKM. V lost 4 bases, J lost 4 bases, and 20 bases lay in between. The CDR3 extends over 17 amino acids. The CDR3, as DNA: TGTGCCAGCAGTTCTCCTGGGCAGGCAGGGGCATACAATGAGCAGTTCTTC. Translating it yields CASSSPGQAGAYNEQFF.

The chain is built from TRBV19 and TRBJ1-3; 9 nucleotides match TRBD1. The CDR3 loop spans 15 amino acids. The germline V gene has CDR1 LNHDA and CDR2 SQIVND (reference sequence). The junction had 10 bases not matched to a gene; V was cut back by 5 bases and J by 8 bases. CDR3 loop: CASSPGTGMMDTIYF. The CDR3 region has the DNA TGTGCCAGTAGTCCCGGGACAGGGATGATGGACACCATATATTTT.

This sequence joins TRBV5-4 and TRBJ2-3, with 7 positions matching TRBD2. The germline gives CDR1 SGHNT, CDR2 YYREEE (reference sequence). The CDR3 is 15 amino acids. V shed 1 base, J shed 6 bases, and the junction held 8 bases outside the gene matches. DNA for the CDR3: TGTGCCAGCAGCTTGTGGCTAGCGGTAGGGGATACGCAGTATTTT. Its translation: CASSLWLAVGDTQYF.

The V and J genes are TRBV19 and TRBJ2-2; 9 bases line up with TRBD1. The CDR3 runs 15 residues. The germline V gene has CDR1 LNHDA and CDR2 SQIVND (reference sequence). Trimming cost V 6 bases and J 4 bases; bases outside gene matches: 6. CDR3 DNA: TGTGCCAGTAGCGGGACAGGGCGCGGCACCGGGGAGCTGTTTTTT. As protein: CASSGTGRGTGELFF.

The CDR3 here is CASSHTDRVNYGYTF. The CDR3 DNA is TGTGCCAGCAGCCACACGGACAGGGTGAACTATGGCTACACCTTC. This chain connects TRBV7-8 to TRBJ1-2; TRBD1 aligns across 8 bases. Trimming took 5 bases from V and 2 from J; bases not matched to a gene: 7. The V gene's germline CDR1 is SGHVS and CDR2 FQNEAQ. This CDR3 is built from 15 residues. Combining the CDR3 with reference TRBV7-8 and TRBJ1-2 gives the whole variable domain GAGVSQSPRYKVAKRGQDVALRCDPISGHVSLFWYQQALGQGPEFLTYFQNEAQLDKSGLPSDRFFAERPEGSVSTLKIQRTQQEDSAVYLCASSHTDRVNYGYTFGSGTRLTVV.

This chain uses TRBV6-5 with TRBJ2-1; 7 bases fit TRBD1. V dropped 10 bases and J dropped 5; count of bases not matched to a gene: 5. Per germline, CDR1 MNHEY and CDR2 SVGAGI. This CDR3 region has 12 residues. The CDR3 is CAIQGSDNEQFF. As DNA, the CDR3 is TGTGCCATACAGGGGTCGGACAATGAGCAGTTCTTC.

The chain has TRBV29-1 and TRBJ1-2; D may be TRBD1 (5 bases). Germline V gene lookup returns CDR1 SQVTM and CDR2 ANQGSEA. V lost 6 bases, J lost 9 bases, and 20 bases lay in between. CDR3 size: 13 residues. CDR3 protein: CSVTETASVSYTF. CDR3 sequence (DNA): TGCAGCGTCACCGAGACAGCCTCCGTTAGCTACACCTTC.

The chain employs TRBV29-1 and TRBJ1-1, with D perhaps matching TRBD1 (6 bases). The CDR3 sequence is 12 residues long. The V gene's germline CDR1 is SQVTM and CDR2 ANQGSEA. Trimming removed 7 bases from V and 1 base from J, with 10 bases in between. The CDR3 coding sequence is TGCAGCGCCCGGACAGAGAACACTGAAGCTTTCTTT. This sequence encodes CSARTENTEAFF.

The chain couples TRBV2 to TRBJ2-5; a weak D match, TRBD1 (5 bases). Germline V gives CDR1 SNHLY, CDR2 FYNNEI. The V gene lost 6 bases and the J gene lost 1 base, with 6 bases spanning the gap. This CDR3 comprises 12 residues. CDR3 sequence reads: CASRDSQETQYF. DNA of the CDR3: TGTGCCAGCAGAGACAGCCAAGAGACCCAGTACTTC.

The chain carries TRBV27 and TRBJ1-1; 7 positions match TRBD1. V trimming: 2 bases; J trimming: 5 bases; junction bases outside the gene matches: 5. CDR1 and CDR2 (germline): MNHEY, SMNVEV (reference sequence). The CDR3 contains 14 residues. The CDR3 spells CASSLDLRGTEAFF. The DNA of the CDR3 is TGTGCCAGCAGTTTAGACCTCAGGGGGACTGAAGCTTTCTTT.

This sequence joins TRBV7-6 and TRBJ2-7; D is undetermined. V lost 4 bases, J lost 0 bases, and 4 bases lay in between. This CDR3 has 12 residues. CDR1 SGHVS and CDR2 FNYEAQ come from the germline V gene. The CDR3 DNA reads TGTGCCAGCAGCTCAGTCTCCTACGAGCAGTACTTC. Its translation is CASSSVSYEQYF.

This clone was observed a handful of times. This sequence joins TRBV10-3 and TRBJ1-1; a weak D match, TRBD1 (6 bases). There are 13 residues in the CDR3. The V end lost 6 bases, the J end lost 4 bases, and 12 bases lay between the germline ends. The germline CDR1 and CDR2 sequences are ENHRY and SYGVKD. CDR3: CAIRDRSGTEAFF. CDR3 nucleotide sequence: TGTGCCATCAGAGACAGGTCCGGCACTGAAGCTTTCTTT.

The J gene is TRBJ2-3, the V gene TRBV10-1, with D hard to call. CDR1 and CDR2 from the germline V gene are WNHNN and SYGVQD (reference sequence). The CDR3 covers 14 residues. Trimming left V 4 bases short and J 2 bases short, with 10 bases between. The CDR3 loop reads CASSGAAYTDTQYF. CDR3 bases: TGCGCCAGCAGTGGGGCCGCTTACACAGATACGCAGTATTTT.

This clone was seen a handful of times. The chain recombines TRBV7-9 with TRBJ2-3; perhaps TRBD2 as D (5 bases). This CDR3 is built from 15 residues. In germline, CDR1 is SEHNR, CDR2 FQNEAQ (reference sequence). V was pared by 4 bases and J by 6 bases, with 17 bases between. CDR3 nucleotides: TGTGCCAGCAGCTCCACGGGTAGGGAGAGGGATACGCAGTATTTT. This sequence encodes CASSSTGRERDTQYF.

The rearrangement uses TRBV6-5 and TRBJ2-7; 8 bases align to TRBD2. Germline-derived CDR1 and CDR2 are MNHEY and SVGAGI. Trimming at V came to 6 bases and at J to 0 bases, leaving 4 bases not matched to a gene. CDR3 length: 14 amino acids. The CDR3 nucleotides are TGTGCCAGCAGCCGCCTAGCGGGCTCCTACGAGCAGTACTTC. Translating it yields CASSRLAGSYEQYF.

V usage is TRBV11-3 and J usage is TRBJ2-1; possibly TRBD1 for D (5 bases). The CDR3 sequence is 12 residues long. V was cut by 3 bases and J by 7 bases, with 7 bases left in between. From germline, CDR1 is SGHNT and CDR2 YENEEA. The CDR3 DNA reads as TGTGCCAGCAGCTTGGACAAAAATGAGCAGTTCTTC. Encoded protein: CASSLDKNEQFF.

J is TRBJ2-3 and V is TRBV30; tentative D call: TRBD2 (5 bases). V was trimmed by 0 bases and J by 6 bases, leaving 10 bases between them. The length of the CDR3 is 13 residues. Per germline, CDR1 GTSNPN and CDR2 SVGIG (reference sequence). CDR3 sequence: CAWSVVGGDTQYF. DNA of the CDR3: TGTGCCTGGAGTGTCGTCGGAGGTGATACGCAGTATTTT.

V and J are TRBV28 and TRBJ2-7; 8 bases match TRBD1. Germline V gene data show CDR1 as MDHEN and CDR2 as SYDVKM. Losses at the gene ends were 6 bases for V and 4 bases for J; bases not matched to a gene: 5. This CDR3 is 13 amino acids long. For the CDR3, the DNA is TGTGCCAGCAGCTGGACAGGGAGGTACGAGCAGTACTTC. Encoded protein: CASSWTGRYEQYF.

The rearrangement uses TRBV19 and TRBJ2-3; 7 bases are a match to TRBD1. The J segment lost 0 bases and the V segment lost 5 bases, leaving 5 bases of the junction unmatched. The CDR3 runs 15 residues. Germline V gene sequence: CDR1 LNHDA, CDR2 SQIVND (reference sequence). The CDR3 coding sequence is TGTGCCAGTAGTCTGGGACAGCTTAGCACAGATACGCAGTATTTT. Protein sequence: CASSLGQLSTDTQYF.

This clone has a single count. The V gene is TRBV27, the J gene TRBJ2-4, with a tentative D call TRBD2 (5 bases). Germline V gene sequence: CDR1 MNHEY, CDR2 SMNVEV (reference sequence). The CDR3 length is 14 residues. V was cut by 2 bases and J by 4 bases, with 9 bases left in between. CDR3 DNA sequence: TGTGCCAGCAGTTTAGCGGGCAGAAAAAACATTCAGTACTTC. Protein product: CASSLAGRKNIQYF.

Comment on this clone: Compared with germline, one end of the junction differs, possibly owing to a read error. The V and J genes are TRBV10-3 and TRBJ2-5; 7 nucleotides match TRBD1. Germline values: CDR1 ENHRY, CDR2 SYGVKD. There are 13 residues in the CDR3. CDR3 nucleotides: TGTGCCGTCAGACAGGGACAACAAGAGACCCAGTACTTC. This codes for CAVRQGQQETQYF.

This chain joins TRBV11-2 and TRBJ2-2, with D tentatively TRBD1 (5 bases). The CDR3 covers 14 residues. V was cut by 1 base and J by 7 bases, with 10 bases left in between. Germline CDR1 SGHAT, CDR2 FQNNGV. The CDR3 loop is CASSLGGAFGELFF. CDR3 sequence (DNA): TGTGCCAGCAGCTTAGGTGGGGCGTTCGGGGAGCTGTTTTTT.

The chain carries TRBV7-9 and TRBJ2-7; TRBD1 might be the D (6 bases). The germline V and J ends were trimmed by 2 bases and 6 bases, with 11 bases remaining between them. Germline V gene data show CDR1 as SEHNR and CDR2 as FQNEAQ (reference sequence). The CDR3 totals 13 residues. CDR3 loop: CASSLIGGGEQYF. DNA of the CDR3: TGTGCCAGCAGCTTAATTGGGGGCGGCGAGCAGTACTTC. Based on the CDR3 plus reference TRBV7-9 and TRBJ2-7, the full variable domain is DTGVSQNPRHKITKRGQNVTFRCDPISEHNRLYWYRQTLGQGPEFLTYFQNEAQLEKSRLLSDRFSAERPKGSFSTLEIQRTEQGDSAMYLCASSLIGGGEQYFGPGTRLTVT.

The chain recombines TRBV19 with TRBJ2-5; TRBD2 agrees at 11 bases. The CDR3 loop spans 17 amino acids. Germline V gives CDR1 LNHDA, CDR2 SQIVND (reference sequence). V was clipped by 3 bases and J by 1 base; unmatched bases: 7. The CDR3 sequence is CASSMSSGGFFQETQYF. The CDR3 DNA is TGTGCCAGTAGTATGTCTAGCGGGGGGTTTTTCCAAGAGACCCAGTACTTC.